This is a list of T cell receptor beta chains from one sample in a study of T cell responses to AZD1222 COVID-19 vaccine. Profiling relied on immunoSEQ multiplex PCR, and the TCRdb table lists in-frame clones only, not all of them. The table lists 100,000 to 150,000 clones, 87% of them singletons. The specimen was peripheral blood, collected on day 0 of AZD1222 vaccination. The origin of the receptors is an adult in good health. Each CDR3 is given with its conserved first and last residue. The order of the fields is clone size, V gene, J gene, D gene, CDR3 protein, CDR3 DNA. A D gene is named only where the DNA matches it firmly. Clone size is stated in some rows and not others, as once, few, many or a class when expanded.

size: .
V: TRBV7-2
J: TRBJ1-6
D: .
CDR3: CASSPRQSTRSPLHF
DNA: TGTGCCAGCAGCCCTCGACAGTCGACACGGTCACCCCTCCACTTT

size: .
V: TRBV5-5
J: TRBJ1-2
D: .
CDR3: CASSLGTPVGGYTF
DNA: TGTGCCAGCAGCTTAGGGACGCCTGTGGGTGGCTACACCTTC

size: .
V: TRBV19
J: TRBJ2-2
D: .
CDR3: CASSIHPANTGELFF
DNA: TGTGCCAGTAGTATTCACCCAGCGAACACCGGGGAGCTGTTTTTT

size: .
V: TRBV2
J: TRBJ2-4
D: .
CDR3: CASSWPGLRGENIQYF
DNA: TGTGCCAGCAGTTGGCCGGGACTTCGGGGTGAAAACATTCAGTACTTC

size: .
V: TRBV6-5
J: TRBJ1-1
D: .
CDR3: CASSYYTVTNTEAFF
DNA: TGTGCCAGCAGTTATTACACAGTGACGAACACTGAAGCTTTCTTT

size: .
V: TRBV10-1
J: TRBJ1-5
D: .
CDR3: CASSLTGFNQPQHF
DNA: TGCGCCAGCAGTTTAACAGGGTTCAATCAGCCCCAGCATTTT

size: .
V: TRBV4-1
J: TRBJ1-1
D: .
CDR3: CASSRGRGFTEAFF
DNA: TGCGCCAGCAGCCGGGGGCGGGGTTTCACTGAAGCTTTCTTT

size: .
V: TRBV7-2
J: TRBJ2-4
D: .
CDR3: CASSSQSNIQYF
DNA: TGTGCCAGCAGCTCTCAGAGTAACATTCAGTACTTC

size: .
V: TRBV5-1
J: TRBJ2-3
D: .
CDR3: CASSFVGERDTQYF
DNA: TGCGCCAGCAGCTTTGTGGGGGAAAGGGATACGCAGTATTTT

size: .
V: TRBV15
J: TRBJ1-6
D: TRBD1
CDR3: CATKGKDRGNYSPLHF
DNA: TGTGCCACCAAGGGGAAGGACAGGGGGAATTATTCACCCCTCCACTTT

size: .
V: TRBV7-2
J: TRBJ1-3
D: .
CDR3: CASSLFAGTGNTIYF
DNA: TGTGCCAGCAGCTTGTTTGCGGGGACTGGAAACACCATATATTTT

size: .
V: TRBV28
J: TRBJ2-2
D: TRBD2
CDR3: CASGLGGTGELFF
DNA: TGTGCCAGCGGGCTGGGAGGGACCGGGGAGCTGTTTTTT

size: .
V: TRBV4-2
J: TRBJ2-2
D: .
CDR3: CASSQGTLLGLFF
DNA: TGTGCCAGCAGCCAAGGTACACTCCTTGGGCTGTTTTTT

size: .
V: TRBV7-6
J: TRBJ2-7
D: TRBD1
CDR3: CASSPGDRGLGQYF
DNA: TGTGCCAGCAGCCCAGGGGACAGGGGGCTTGGGCAGTACTTC

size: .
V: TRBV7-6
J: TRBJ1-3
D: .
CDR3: CASSSSALPSGNTIYF
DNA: TGTGCCAGCAGCTCTTCAGCCCTCCCCTCTGGAAACACCATATATTTT

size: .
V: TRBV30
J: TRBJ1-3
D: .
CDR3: CAFETDSGNTIYF
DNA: TGTGCCTTTGAGACCGACTCTGGAAACACCATATATTTT

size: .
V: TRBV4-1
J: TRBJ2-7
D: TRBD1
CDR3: CASSQGTGASNHEQYF
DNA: TGCGCCAGCAGCCAGGGGACAGGGGCCTCAAATCACGAGCAGTACTTC

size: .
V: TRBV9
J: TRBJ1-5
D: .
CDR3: CASSVEEGLGQPQHF
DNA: TGTGCCAGCAGCGTAGAAGAAGGCCTGGGGCAGCCCCAGCATTTT

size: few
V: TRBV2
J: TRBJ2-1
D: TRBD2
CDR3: CASSEKSPGLAGREQFF
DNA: TGTGCCAGCAGTGAAAAGTCACCGGGACTAGCGGGCCGTGAGCAGTTCTTC

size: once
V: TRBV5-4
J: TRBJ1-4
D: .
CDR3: CASSLRTATNEKLFF
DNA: TGTGCCAGCAGCTTGAGAACAGCAACTAATGAAAAACTGTTTTTT

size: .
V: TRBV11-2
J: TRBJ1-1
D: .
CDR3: CASSPDRNEAFF
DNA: TGTGCCAGCAGCCCCGACAGGAACGAAGCTTTCTTT

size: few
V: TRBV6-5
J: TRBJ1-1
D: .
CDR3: CASSYGSSRGAFF
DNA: TGTGCCAGCAGTTACGGCTCTTCAAGAGGAGCTTTCTTT

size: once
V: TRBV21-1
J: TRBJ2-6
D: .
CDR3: CASLKARADLNSGANVLTF
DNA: TGTGCCAGCCTCAAAGCGAGGGCCGATCTAAACTCTGGGGCCAACGTCCTGACTTTC

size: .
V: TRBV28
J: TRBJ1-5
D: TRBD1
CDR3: CASSLGTENQPQHF
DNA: TGTGCCAGCAGTCTTGGGACAGAAAATCAGCCCCAGCATTTT

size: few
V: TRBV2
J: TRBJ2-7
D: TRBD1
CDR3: CASRPSGTESYEQYF
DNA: TGTGCCAGCCGGCCCTCCGGGACAGAGTCCTACGAGCAGTACTTC

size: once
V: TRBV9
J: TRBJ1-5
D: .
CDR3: CASSVGGNGNQPQHF
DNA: TGTGCCAGCAGCGTAGGGGGAAATGGCAATCAGCCCCAGCATTTT

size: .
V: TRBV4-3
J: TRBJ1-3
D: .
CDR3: CASSQRVAGNTIYF
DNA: TGCGCCAGCAGCCAAAGGGTTGCCGGAAACACCATATATTTT

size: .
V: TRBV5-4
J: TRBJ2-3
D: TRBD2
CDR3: CASSDELAGHTQYF
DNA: TGTGCCAGCAGCGACGAACTAGCGGGGCATACGCAGTATTTT

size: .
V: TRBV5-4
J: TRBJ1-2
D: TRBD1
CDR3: CASSFPGQGHYGYTF
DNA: TGTGCCAGCAGCTTTCCGGGACAGGGACACTATGGCTACACCTTC

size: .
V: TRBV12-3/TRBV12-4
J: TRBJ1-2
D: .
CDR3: CASSFFSNYGYTF
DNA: TGTGCCAGCAGTTTTTTCAGTAACTATGGCTACACCTTC

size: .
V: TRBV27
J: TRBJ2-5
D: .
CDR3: CASSFLSGDRETQYF
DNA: TGTGCCAGCAGTTTCCTATCAGGGGACCGGGAGACCCAGTACTTC

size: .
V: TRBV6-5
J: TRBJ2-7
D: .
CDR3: CASRVWSYEQYF
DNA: TGTGCCAGCAGGGTATGGTCCTACGAGCAGTACTTC

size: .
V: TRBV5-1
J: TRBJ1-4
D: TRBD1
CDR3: CASSPGTGVEKLFF
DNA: TGCGCCAGTTCCCCCGGGACAGGGGTGGAAAAACTGTTTTTT

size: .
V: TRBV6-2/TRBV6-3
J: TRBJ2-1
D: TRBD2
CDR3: CASSSSQGVKRGLFF
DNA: TGTGCCAGCAGTTCCTCCCAAGGGGTAAAGCGGGGGCTGTTCTTC

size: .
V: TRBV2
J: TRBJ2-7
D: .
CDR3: CASSELVRVVEQYF
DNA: TGTGCCAGCAGTGAACTCGTCAGGGTGGTCGAGCAGTACTTC

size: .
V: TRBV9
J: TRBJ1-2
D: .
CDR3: CASSPRDMGYGYTF
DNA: TGTGCCAGCAGCCCTAGGGACATGGGTTATGGCTACACCTTC

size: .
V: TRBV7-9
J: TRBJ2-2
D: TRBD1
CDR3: CASSSRQGNGELFF
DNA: TGTGCCAGCAGCTCTCGACAGGGCAACGGGGAGCTGTTTTTT

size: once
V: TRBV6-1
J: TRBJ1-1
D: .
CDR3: CASSEAGVFGAFF
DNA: TGTGCCAGCAGTGAAGCAGGGGTCTTCGGAGCTTTCTTT

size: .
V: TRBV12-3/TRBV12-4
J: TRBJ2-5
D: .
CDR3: CASSLGTAETQYF
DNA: TGTGCCAGCAGTTTAGGGACAGCGGAGACCCAGTACTTC

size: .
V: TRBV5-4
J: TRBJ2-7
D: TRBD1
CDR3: CASSSQTGSGYEQYF
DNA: TGTGCCAGCAGCTCCCAGACAGGGAGTGGTTACGAGCAGTACTTC

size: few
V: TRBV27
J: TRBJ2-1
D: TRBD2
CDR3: CASSLTLTLAGGRLSSYNEQFF
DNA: TGTGCCAGCAGTTTAACACTAACCCTAGCGGGGGGGCGACTAAGCTCCTACAATGAGCAGTTCTTC

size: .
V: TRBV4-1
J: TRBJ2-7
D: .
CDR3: CASSQDQARGTVTYEQYF
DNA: TGCGCCAGCAGCCAAGACCAAGCCCGAGGGACGGTCACCTACGAGCAGTACTTC

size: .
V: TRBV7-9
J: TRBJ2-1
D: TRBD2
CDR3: CASSTSGGADEQFF
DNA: TGTGCCAGCAGCACTAGCGGGGGGGCCGATGAGCAGTTCTTC

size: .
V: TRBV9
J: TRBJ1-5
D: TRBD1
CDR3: CASSEDRGLNQPQHF
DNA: TGTGCCAGCAGCGAGGACAGGGGGCTTAATCAGCCCCAGCATTTT

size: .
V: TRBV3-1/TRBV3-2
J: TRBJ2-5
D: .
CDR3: CASSQVGETQYF
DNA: TGTGCCAGCAGCCAAGTCGGGGAGACCCAGTACTTC

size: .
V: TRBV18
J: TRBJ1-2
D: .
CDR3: CASSPPSRELGYGYTF
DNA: TGTGCCAGCTCACCACCAAGCAGGGAATTAGGATATGGCTACACCTTC

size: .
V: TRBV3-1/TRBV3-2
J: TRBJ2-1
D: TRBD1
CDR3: CASSPRGQGVNEQFF
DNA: TGTGCCAGCAGCCCCCGGGGACAGGGAGTGAATGAGCAGTTCTTC

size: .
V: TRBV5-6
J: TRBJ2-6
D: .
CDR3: CASSQGRGALTAGANVLTF
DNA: TGTGCCAGCAGTCAAGGACGGGGGGCGCTTACGGCTGGGGCCAACGTCCTGACTTTC

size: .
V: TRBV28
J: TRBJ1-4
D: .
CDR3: CASSLAVFREKLFF
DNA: TGTGCCAGCAGTTTAGCAGTGTTTAGGGAAAAACTGTTTTTT

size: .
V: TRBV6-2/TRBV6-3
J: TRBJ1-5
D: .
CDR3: CASSYGTFSNQPQHF
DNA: TGTGCCAGCAGTTACGGGACATTTAGCAATCAGCCCCAGCATTTT

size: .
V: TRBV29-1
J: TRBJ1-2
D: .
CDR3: CSVVAQGGYTF
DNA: TGCAGCGTTGTAGCACAAGGAGGCTACACCTTC

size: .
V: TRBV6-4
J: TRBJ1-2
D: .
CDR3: CASSRGLNYGYTF
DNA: TGTGCCAGCAGTCGGGGACTGAACTATGGCTACACCTTC

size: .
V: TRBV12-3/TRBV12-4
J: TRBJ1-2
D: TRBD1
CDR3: CASRDRGPLGYTF
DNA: TGTGCCAGCAGGGACAGGGGGCCTCTTGGCTACACCTTC

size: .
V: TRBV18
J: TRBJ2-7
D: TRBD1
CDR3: CASSPPGQPYEQYF
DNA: TGTGCCAGCTCACCCCCGGGACAGCCCTACGAGCAGTACTTC